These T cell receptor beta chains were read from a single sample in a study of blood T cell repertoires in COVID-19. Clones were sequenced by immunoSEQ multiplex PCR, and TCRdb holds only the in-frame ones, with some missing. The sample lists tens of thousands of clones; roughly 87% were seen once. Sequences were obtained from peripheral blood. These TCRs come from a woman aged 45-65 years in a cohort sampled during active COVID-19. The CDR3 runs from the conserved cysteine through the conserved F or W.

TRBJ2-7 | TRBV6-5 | CASGTSGRVYEQYF
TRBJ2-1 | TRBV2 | CASSPGLAAYNEQFF
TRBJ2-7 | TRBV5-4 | CASSRSGHHTYEQYF
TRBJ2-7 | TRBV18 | CASSPPNSGEWGEQYF
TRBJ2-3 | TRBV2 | CATGRGTDTQYF
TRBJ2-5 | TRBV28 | CASNPAPPEETQYF
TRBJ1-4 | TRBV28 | CASSPMPLTGEYEKLFF
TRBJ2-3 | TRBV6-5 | CASSYLTGTADTQYF
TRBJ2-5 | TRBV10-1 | CASSEDEGETQYF
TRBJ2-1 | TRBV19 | CASSHSYAGAGEDNEQFF
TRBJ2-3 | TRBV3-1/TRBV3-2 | CASSQGAGSSDTQYF
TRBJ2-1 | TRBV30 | CASLRGSLNEQFF
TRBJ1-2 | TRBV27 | CASSPTGGGSNGYTF
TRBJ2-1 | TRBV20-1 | CSASGYNEQFF
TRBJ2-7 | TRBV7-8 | CASSLGASGVGYEQYF
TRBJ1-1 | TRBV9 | CASSVGLMGGYTEAFF
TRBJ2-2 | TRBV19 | CASNQGSGELFF
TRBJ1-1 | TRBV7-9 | CASSRRQGTNTEAFF
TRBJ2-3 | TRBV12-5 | CASGRDSHTDTQYF
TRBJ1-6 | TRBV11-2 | CASSLGAGSNSPLHF
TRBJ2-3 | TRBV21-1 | CASSPSGRAGDTQYF
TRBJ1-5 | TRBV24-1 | CATSDRWGGQPQHF
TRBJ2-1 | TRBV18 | CASCRETSGINEQFF
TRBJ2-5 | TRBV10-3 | CAISGGRAGETQYF
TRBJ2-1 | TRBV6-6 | CASRYLQGSEQFF
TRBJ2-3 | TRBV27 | CASSFGQGATDTQYF